These T cell receptor beta chains were read from a single sample in a study of blood T cell repertoires in COVID-19. Produced via immunoSEQ multiplex PCR; TCRdb's table is partial and in-frame only. The repertoire consists of over 50,000 clones, with about 82% occurring once and the leading ten covering roughly 5.7%. Sequencing was carried out using peripheral blood. Receptors were obtained from a man in his sixties or seventies with acute or convalescent COVID-19. Both conserved end residues are part of each CDR3. D genes are given only for firm matches.

d_call,j_call,v_call,cdr3_aa
TRBD2,TRBJ2-1,TRBV9,CASSGHGGAVDEQFF
TRBD1,TRBJ2-7,TRBV19,CASSRTGPSYEQYF
TRBD1,TRBJ2-2,TRBV7-3,CASSSPLGQGAGELFF
NA,TRBJ1-1,TRBV7-9,CAQGGQPMNTEAFF
NA,TRBJ1-3,TRBV5-1,CASSLDRSGNTIYF
TRBD2,TRBJ2-4,TRBV5-1,CASSLELAGASLQYF
NA,TRBJ2-5,TRBV5-4,CASSLGPPEVETQYF
NA,TRBJ2-7,TRBV5-4,CASSLAQGTYEQYF
NA,TRBJ1-6,TRBV4-1,CASRNRDTSPLHF
NA,TRBJ2-2,TRBV18,CASSPGHNTGELFF
TRBD1,TRBJ1-4,TRBV11-2,CASSRLYGTGVRTAEKLFF
NA,TRBJ2-7,TRBV5-1,CASSLASGLDYEQYF
NA,TRBJ1-6,TRBV5-8,CASSLGTATNSPLHF
NA,TRBJ1-5,TRBV5-1,CASSLTGPNQPQHF
TRBD1,TRBJ2-1,TRBV2,CASSGQGLTFF
NA,TRBJ2-5,TRBV6-5,CASSTNRGETQYF
NA,TRBJ2-5,TRBV15,CATSRYPPGLTQETQYF
TRBD1,TRBJ1-1,TRBV6-4,CASSPGGYTEAFF
TRBD1,TRBJ2-1,TRBV5-4,CASSLRGLVRYNEQFF
NA,TRBJ1-1,TRBV18,CASSPADSRRNTEAFF
TRBD1,TRBJ1-2,TRBV11-2,CASSLDRGPYGYTF
NA,TRBJ1-2,TRBV19,CASHPTGESGSYTF
TRBD1,TRBJ1-2,TRBV5-4,CAGKDRGTYGYTF
NA,TRBJ1-1,TRBV2,CASSAEAAEAFF
TRBD1,TRBJ1-5,TRBV2,CASSTTGAQHF
TRBD1,TRBJ1-1,TRBV19,CASSPWTGLNTEAFF
TRBD1,TRBJ1-2,TRBV3-1/TRBV3-2,CASSLGTGGSGYTF
TRBD2,TRBJ2-7,TRBV5-4,CASSLGLAGAGYEQYF
NA,TRBJ2-3,TRBV12-5,CASGARGRSTDTQYF
NA,TRBJ2-3,TRBV5-8,CASSSGPGTDTQYF
TRBD2,TRBJ2-3,TRBV5-1,CASSPQGSGGAPTDTQYF
NA,TRBJ2-6,TRBV3-1/TRBV3-2,CASSQSEAGANVLTF
TRBD1,TRBJ2-1,TRBV5-1,CASSPDGTGKRGEQFF
NA,TRBJ1-5,TRBV3-1/TRBV3-2,CASSQARNQPQHF
NA,TRBJ2-5,TRBV19,CARYREETQYF
TRBD1,TRBJ1-5,TRBV19,CASTPGQGASQPQHF
TRBD1,TRBJ2-7,TRBV28,CASGIGTGGDEQYF
NA,TRBJ1-4,TRBV5-1,CASSSLQGPNEKLFF
TRBD2,TRBJ2-1,TRBV15,CATSRRTSGENEQFF
NA,TRBJ1-6,TRBV19,CASSIGQGSPLHF